This TCR beta chain was identified during a study of identical twins. About this clonotype itself: Its target is not known.

This CDR3 region has 15 residues. With 4 bases clipped from V and 4 bases from J, the junction kept 8 bases outside the gene matches. CDR1 and CDR2 (germline): MNHEY, SVGEGT. Overall study findings and caveats: When twins shared out-of-frame alpha sequences, those sequences had excess low generation probability. Weaker excess twin sharing was seen among beta out-of-frame sequences. High-abundance cord blood beta clonotypes had fewer insertions; memory repertoires showed none.

TCRdb reprocessed the 5' RACE reads with MiXCR, giving one entry per CDR3 protein. The table includes more than 200,000 distinct CDR3 sequences, less than 9.5% detected once. V is TRBV6-2 or TRBV6-3 and J is TRBJ2-3, with 7 bases identical to TRBD2. The clonotype originates from a young woman in good health. Sequencing was carried out using memory (CD45RO+) T cells sorted from blood. This CDR3 is CASSLTAGESDTQYF. The CDR3, as DNA: TGTGCCAGCAGTTTAACGGCGGGAGAGTCAGATACGCAGTATTTT.